This T cell receptor beta chain appears in the sequencing data of a study of blood T cell repertoires in COVID-19. About the research overall: There were acute and convalescent COVID-19 samples, and they came from the United States, Italy and Spain. From T cells, B-cell-depleted T cells, or PBMCs came the material, which was cDNA or gDNA.

In the original workflow: Quantification of nucleated cells was approximated via reference gene primer amplification. Only in-frame clones appear in the TCRdb table, and some are missing; sequencing was by immunoSEQ multiplex PCR. V and J calls and clone size come straight from that table; D and trimming were deduced from the DNA. The sample yields more than 200,000 clones, 85% to 95% seen once. Grouping used clinical history reported by participants in a survey and questionnaire. The TCR was taken from a woman aged 18-35 years who had recovered from COVID-19. Material for sequencing was PBMCs or T cells enriched from blood (not recorded which).

The CDR3 DNA reads TGTGCCAGCGACAGAGGGAACACCGGGGAGCTGTTTTTT. Amino acids: CASDRGNTGELFF. This chain uses TRBV6-5 with TRBJ2-2, with D maybe TRBD1 (5 bases). CDR1 is MNHEY, CDR2 SVGAGI, per germline. The V end was cut by 8 bases, the J end by 1 base, with 8 bases between. The CDR3 is 13 amino acids.